These 14 T cell receptor beta chains were all obtained from the same sample, sequenced in a study of blood T cell repertoires in COVID-19. Assay: immunoSEQ multiplex PCR; the TCRdb copy retains only in-frame clones and omits some. Here the sample spans about 310,000 clones, roughly 84% being singletons. The sample consisted of peripheral blood. The receptors originated from a man aged 50-59 years with active or convalescent COVID-19.

This clone appeared a few times. V and J are TRBV5-1 and TRBJ1-6; D remains ambiguous. Trimming pared 4 bases from V and 0 bases from J, leaving 23 bases between. The CDR3 covers 20 residues. The germline V gene encodes CDR1 SGHRS and CDR2 YFSETQ. The CDR3: CASSIGTPGSSSSYNSPLHF. In DNA form, the CDR3 reads TGCGCCAGCAGCATTGGTACCCCGGGGTCTTCAAGCTCCTATAATTCACCCCTCCACTTT.

For this clone: Additional DNA sequences in this sample encode the identical CDR3. The chain is built from TRBV5-1 and TRBJ2-5, with TRBD1 as a possible D gene (5 bases). The CDR3 consists of 14 residues. From germline, CDR1 is SGHRS and CDR2 YFSETQ. Trimming shortened V by 3 bases and J by 0 bases, and 9 bases separated the two germline ends. The CDR3 loop reads CASSSQGNQETQYF. The CDR3 DNA sequence: TGCGCCAGCAGCTCCCAGGGAAACCAAGAGACCCAGTACTTC.

This clone was found once. This rearrangement joins TRBV19 to TRBJ2-1, with unresolved D. Germline V CDR1 and CDR2: LNHDA, SQIVND (reference sequence). The CDR3 contains 17 residues. Trimming took off 2 bases at V and 2 bases at J, with 16 bases between the two ends. The CDR3 DNA follows: TGTGCCAGTAGTATACACCCGGCCTCAGCGACCTACAATGAGCAGTTCTTC. This gives the protein CASSIHPASATYNEQFF.

This clone was recorded only once. This rearrangement joins TRBV19 to TRBJ2-5; 8 bases agree with TRBD2. The germline V gene encodes CDR1 LNHDA and CDR2 SQIVND (reference sequence). The V gene end was trimmed by 7 bases and the J gene end by 5 bases; junction bases not matched to a gene: 12. The CDR3 has 15 residues. The CDR3 is CASTNHIRGGETQYF. The CDR3 DNA is TGTGCCAGTACCAACCACATTCGGGGGGGGGAGACCCAGTACTTC.

This clone was counted a few times. This rearrangement joins TRBV19 to TRBJ2-1; 14 nucleotides agree with TRBD2. CDR1 is LNHDA, CDR2 SQIVND, per germline (reference sequence). The CDR3 covers 15 residues. The junction had 2 bases not matched to a gene; V was cut back by 6 bases and J by 4 bases. CDR3 DNA sequence: TGTGCCAGTAGGACTAGCGGGGGGGTATACAATGAGCAGTTCTTC. It codes for CASRTSGGVYNEQFF. Complete variable domain (other parts from reference TRBV19 and TRBJ2-1): DGGITQSPKYLFRKEGQNVTLSCEQNLNHDAMYWYRQDPGQGLRLIYYSQIVNDFQKGDIAEGYSVSREKKESFPLTVTSAQKNPTAFYLCASRTSGGVYNEQFFGPGTRLTVL.

The count of this clone is one. This chain joins TRBV12-3 or TRBV12-4 and TRBJ1-4; D is ambiguous. This CDR3 is 12 amino acids long. V was pared by 7 bases and J by 7 bases, with 10 bases between. DNA for the CDR3: TGTGCCAGCAAAATTGGAGTTGAAAAACTGTTTTTT. Its translation: CASKIGVEKLFF.

The rearrangement links TRBV27 to TRBJ2-7; the match to TRBD1 covers 8 bases. CDR1 is MNHEY, CDR2 SMNVEV, per germline (reference sequence). The CDR3 contains 15 residues. The V and J ends lost 6 bases and 6 bases, in that order; junction bases with no gene match: 13. CDR3 bases: TGTGCCAGCAGCCGAGGACAGGGAAGTCTCTCCGAGCAGTACTTC. This sequence encodes CASSRGQGSLSEQYF.

The gene calls are TRBV28 and TRBJ2-1; a weak D match, TRBD2 (5 bases). The CDR3 sequence is 12 residues long. Germline loops: CDR1 MDHEN, CDR2 SYDVKM. Trimming shortened V by 7 bases and J by 7 bases, and 11 bases separated the two germline ends. This chain's CDR3 is CASTRGLNEQFF. DNA of the CDR3: TGTGCCAGCACACGAGGGTTGAATGAGCAGTTCTTC.

The chain links TRBV24-1 to TRBJ2-7; a possible D gene is TRBD2 (6 bases). Trimming stripped 9 bases from V and 4 bases from J, with 15 bases between. CDR3 length: 13 amino acids. CDR1 is KGHDR and CDR2 is SFDVKD in the germline V gene. This chain's CDR3 is CATLGGNRYEQYF. DNA for the CDR3: TGTGCCACCCTGGGAGGTAATCGGTACGAGCAGTACTTC.

The chain carries TRBV28 and TRBJ1-2; tentatively, D is TRBD1 (5 bases). The V end was cut by 5 bases, the J end by 7 bases, with 14 bases between. Germline V gene data show CDR1 as MDHEN and CDR2 as SYDVKM. The length of the CDR3 is 13 residues. CDR3 protein: CASSATGVGGYTF. CDR3 coding DNA: TGTGCCAGCAGTGCCACAGGAGTTGGTGGCTACACCTTC.

This chain uses TRBV5-1 with TRBJ2-1; no clear D gene. V was shortened by 7 bases and J by 0 bases, with 8 bases between the two germline ends. CDR3 length: 13 residues. Germline CDR1 reads SGHRS; CDR2 reads YFSETQ. CDR3 region: CASYSSSYNEQFF. In DNA form, the CDR3 reads TGCGCCAGCTACTCGAGCTCCTACAATGAGCAGTTCTTC.

Only a few counts were recorded for this clone. The genes are TRBV7-8 and TRBJ2-5; no definite D call. The germline V gene has CDR1 SGHVS and CDR2 FQNEAQ. With 6 bases removed from V and 0 bases from J, the gap between germline ends came to 5 bases. The CDR3 spans 12 residues. CDR3 sequence (DNA): TGTGCCAGCAGGTCGGACCAAGAGACCCAGTACTTC. Translation: CASRSDQETQYF.

The chain carries TRBV10-3 and TRBJ2-3, with 10 bases fitting TRBD2. Germline values: CDR1 ENHRY, CDR2 SYGVKD. V lost 6 bases, J lost 1 base, and 1 base stayed unmatched. CDR3 length: 14 residues. CDR3 sequence reads: CAIRTSGGTDTQYF. The DNA for the CDR3 is TGTGCCATCAGAACTAGCGGGGGCACAGATACGCAGTATTTT.

This chain uses TRBV1 with TRBJ1-2. TRBV1 is classified as a pseudogene. The CDR3 has 11 residues. CDR3 in amino acids: CTSMRVYGYTF. The CDR3 DNA reads as TGCACCAGCATGAGGGTATATGGCTACACCTTC.